This T cell receptor (beta chain) was captured by sequencing in a study of blood T cells in healthy people across ages. Study-wide context: About one barcoded beta molecule was captured per two T cells (by template switching).

The study, taken as a whole, reports: Reliance upon unsorted PBMCs precluded definitive naive versus antigen-experienced comparison. The study regarded diversity estimates from one million T cells as underestimates. Aged donors had fewer naive CD4+ cells and lower diversity than long-lived donors.

This clonotype was counted between two and nine times. Its antigen remains unknown. Together with a sample-barcoded 5' primer, a J-beta primer mix was included in a second PCR lasting about 6 to 11 cycles. TCRdb itself ran the 5' RACE reads through MiXCR, one entry per CDR3 protein. The sample has about 620,000 distinct CDR3 sequences, around a fifth seen once. The CDR3 contains 12 residues. Germline V CDR1 and CDR2: MGHDK, SYGVNS. Material for sequencing was blood. The receptor comes from a man aged 65 to 79 in good health. The rearrangement uses TRBV25-1 and TRBJ2-5; D remains unclear. Judging by the DNA end, TRBJ2-7 fits better; the J call may be wrong. The CDR3, as DNA: TGTGCCAGCAGTGAGGGTTACTACGAGCAGTACTTC. Its translation is CASSEGYYEQYF.